The 12 T cell receptor beta chains below come from one sample, sequenced in a study of blood T cell repertoires in COVID-19 (TCRdb year 2020). Receptor amplification or capture employed the immunoSEQ multiplex PCR assay. Imported from immuneACCESS, the table was reduced by TCRdb to in-frame sequences with V and J called. These copies leave out some clones; in studies compared against another copy, an unresolved V gene accounts for under half, and the cause of the remainder is not known. This sample has about 240,000 clones in its table, and around 83% of those were observed once. Roughly 1.9% of the sample is taken by the ten largest. Sequenced input: peripheral blood. Every receptor here comes from a man under 40 who had recovered from COVID-19.

The chain is built from TRBV10-3 and TRBJ1-5; a weak D match, TRBD1 (5 bases). The CDR3 runs to 15 residues. The germline CDR1 and CDR2 sequences are ENHRY and SYGVKD. Trimming removed 3 bases at V and 6 bases at J, with 15 bases between. CDR3 sequence: CAISDTTVGRQPQHF. Here the CDR3 DNA reads TGTGCCATCAGTGATACGACGGTGGGGCGTCAGCCCCAGCATTTT.

The chain is built from TRBV14 and TRBJ2-7; 7 nucleotides agree with TRBD1. Per the germline V gene, CDR1 is SGHDN and CDR2 is FVKESK. The CDR3 runs 15 residues. V gave up 0 bases and J gave up 2 bases; unmatched junction bases: 4. The CDR3 reads CASSQDPGQAYEQYF. In DNA form, the CDR3 reads TGTGCCAGCAGCCAAGACCCCGGACAGGCCTACGAGCAGTACTTC.

CDR3 nucleotides: TGTGCCAGCAGCTTAGTAAGCCTTTATGGCTACACCTTC. It encodes CASSLVSLYGYTF. This chain connects TRBV7-9 to TRBJ1-2; D is unclear. This CDR3 spans 13 amino acids. V lost 1 base to trimming and J lost 5 bases, with 8 bases between them. Germline V lookup: CDR1 SEHNR, CDR2 FQNEAQ (reference sequence).

The chain recombines TRBV5-4 with TRBJ2-5; D is perhaps TRBD2 (7 bases). The CDR3 contains 15 residues. Germline CDR1 is SGHNT and CDR2 is YYREEE (reference sequence). V was cut by 6 bases and J by 4 bases, with 19 bases left in between. The CDR3 here is CASNPWGRGRETQYF. For the CDR3, the DNA is TGTGCCAGCAACCCGTGGGGGCGGGGGAGAGAGACCCAGTACTTC.

The V call is TRBV5-8, the J call TRBJ2-3, with a possible D match to TRBD2 (5 bases). Trimming removed 5 bases at V and 0 bases at J, with 16 bases between. CDR1 is SGHTS and CDR2 is YDEGEE in the germline V gene. This CDR3 has 16 amino acids. CDR3 in amino acids: CASSRWVGVSTDTQYF. In DNA, the CDR3 is TGTGCCAGCAGTCGCTGGGTCGGGGTTAGCACAGATACGCAGTATTTT.

The chain links TRBV5-6 to TRBJ2-1; a possible D gene is TRBD1 (5 bases). The CDR3 runs to 13 residues. The V end was cut by 0 bases, the J end by 9 bases, with 10 bases between. The germline V gene encodes CDR1 SGHDT and CDR2 YYEEEE. The CDR3 DNA is TGTGCCAGCAGCTTGGACAGCCAGGGTGAGCAGTTCTTC. This gives the protein CASSLDSQGEQFF.

The gene calls are TRBV2 and TRBJ2-1, with a possible D match to TRBD2 (5 bases). The CDR3 has 13 amino acids. V was clipped by 11 bases and J by 4 bases, with 15 bases between them. Germline-derived CDR1 and CDR2 are SNHLY and FYNNEI. As DNA, the CDR3 is TGTGCCTGCCGGAGGTACCTATACAATGAGCAGTTCTTC. It encodes CACRRYLYNEQFF.

J is TRBJ1-1 and V is TRBV15, with D hard to call. The CDR3 runs to 14 residues. The germline V gene encodes CDR1 LNHNV and CDR2 YYDKDF (reference sequence). V was shortened by 1 base and J by 3 bases, with 9 bases between the two germline ends. The CDR3 DNA reads TGTGCCACCAGCAGAGGGGCTCCGGACACTGAAGCTTTCTTT. It specifies CATSRGAPDTEAFF.

The sample holds many counts of this clone. V gene TRBV19 combines with J gene TRBJ1-5; TRBD1 agrees at 11 bases. Germline values: CDR1 LNHDA, CDR2 SQIVND (reference sequence). The CDR3 contains 15 residues. V shed 5 bases, J shed 7 bases, and the junction held 7 bases outside the gene matches. The CDR3 DNA reads TGTGCCAGTAGTCAAGGACAGGGGGCATCGCAGCCCCAGCATTTT. Amino acids: CASSQGQGASQPQHF.

J is TRBJ2-2 and V is TRBV19, with D possibly being TRBD1 (6 bases). Deletions cut 4 bases from V and 1 base from J, with 19 bases between. The germline gives CDR1 LNHDA, CDR2 SQIVND (reference sequence). This CDR3 comprises 18 residues. The CDR3 is CASSRGPVQGLNTGELFF. CDR3 in DNA: TGTGCCAGTAGTAGAGGGCCCGTACAGGGTTTGAACACCGGGGAGCTGTTTTTT.

This clone was counted a single time. The J gene is TRBJ1-3, the V gene TRBV25-1; D gene uncertain. The CDR3 has 16 residues. Germline CDR1 and CDR2: MGHDK and SYGVNS. V lost 1 base and J 0 bases, leaving 10 bases between the germline ends. The CDR3, as DNA: TGTGCCAGCAGTGAATCGGGAAGTGTCTCTGGAAACACCATATATTTT. Its translation is CASSESGSVSGNTIYF.

The rearrangement links TRBV9 to TRBJ2-2; 9 bases agree with TRBD2. J lost 8 bases, V lost 0 bases, and 5 bases had no gene match. This CDR3 is 15 amino acids long. The V gene's germline CDR1 is SGDLS and CDR2 YYNGEE. DNA for the CDR3: TGTGCCAGCAGCGTAGAACAGCGGGGGGTAGGGGAGCTGTTTTTT. This gives the protein CASSVEQRGVGELFF.